Sequencing of this T cell receptor (beta chain) was carried out in a study of shared clonotypes between healthy human individuals. The CDR3 covers 15 residues. V was cut by 4 bases and J by 4 bases, with 17 bases left in between. CDR1 and CDR2 from the germline V gene are SGHRS and YFSETQ. Those who donated, Caucasian adults without exception, all lived in Nashville, Tennessee. Libraries were prepared by immunoSEQ multiplex PCR; TCRdb keeps only in-frame clonotypes and omits some of them. The sample contains 1,500,000 or so clones, more than 95% of which appear only once. What was sequenced was naive CD4+ T cells sorted from blood. Noted subset: CD45RA+ positively selected. This TCR was recovered from a man aged 30 to 39 in good health. The rearrangement uses TRBV5-1 and TRBJ1-1; tentative D call: TRBD1 (6 bases). CDR3 bases: TGCGCCAGCAGCGTAAATCAGGGGTCGCTCACTGAAGCTTTCTTT. Translation: CASSVNQGSLTEAFF.